What follows are 25 T cell receptor beta chains derived from one specimen sequenced in a study of monozygotic twins with inflammatory bowel disease. TCRdb reworked the 5' RACE reads into one entry per CDR3 protein, no DNA. The table lists approximately 330,000 distinct CDR3 sequences. The source material was blood. The source is a human donor with ulcerative colitis or Crohn's disease, or a healthy co-twin of an affected twin (not recorded which).

The V and J genes are TRBV3-1 and TRBJ1-2; the D call from TCRdb, TRBD1, cannot be confirmed without DNA. The length of the CDR3 is 14 residues. Per germline, CDR1 LGHDT and CDR2 YNNKEL (reference sequence). The CDR3 loop reads CASSYRGYNYGYTF.

The rearrangement joins TRBV6-4 to TRBJ2-1. The CDR3 length is 12 residues. Germline V CDR1 and CDR2: MRHNA, SNTAGT. CDR3 region: CASSDGDNEQFF.

The rearrangement joins TRBV3-1 to TRBJ1-2; with no DNA, the TCRdb D assignment of TRBD1 cannot be verified. The germline V gene encodes CDR1 LGHDT and CDR2 YNNKEL (reference sequence). CDR3 length: 17 residues. CDR3 in amino acids: CASSSSPTGTGAFGYTF.

The rearrangement joins TRBV27 to TRBJ2-1; as DNA is missing, the TRBD2 call by TCRdb cannot be tested. The CDR3 is 15 residues long. The germline V gene encodes CDR1 MNHEY and CDR2 SMNVEV (reference sequence). CDR3 region: CASAVRDYSYNEQFF.

The V gene is TRBV7-2, the J gene TRBJ1-1; TCRdb's D call of TRBD1 is untestable without DNA. The germline gives CDR1 SGHTA, CDR2 FQGNSA. This CDR3 comprises 13 residues. CDR3 region: CASSWTGYTEAFF.

V gene TRBV2 combines with J gene TRBJ1-5; with no DNA, the TCRdb D assignment of TRBD1 cannot be verified. This CDR3 contains 16 residues. From germline, CDR1 is SNHLY and CDR2 FYNNEI. CDR3 amino acids: CASSEFRGRVWQPQHF.

The V and J genes are TRBV7-9 and TRBJ2-5; TCRdb calls TRBD1, which cannot be checked without DNA. The CDR3 runs 17 residues. CDR1 is SEHNR, CDR2 FQNEAQ, per germline (reference sequence). The CDR3 reads CASSLGHGTLSQETQYF.

The chain links TRBV5-1 to TRBJ2-3. CDR1 and CDR2 (germline): SGHRS, YFSETQ. This CDR3 comprises 15 residues. The CDR3 here is CAITTANSSTDTQYF.

The genes are TRBV28 and TRBJ2-1; TCRdb's assignment of TRBD2 cannot be checked, as there is no DNA. The CDR3 runs to 18 residues. Germline CDR1 reads MDHEN; CDR2 reads SYDVKM. CDR3 amino acids: CASRFLASGREVYNEQFF.

The rearrangement joins TRBV3-1 to TRBJ1-2. The CDR3 extends over 13 amino acids. Germline V gene lookup returns CDR1 LGHDT and CDR2 YNNKEL (reference sequence). The CDR3 region is CASSPWDGGGYTF. Variable domain in full (rest from reference TRBV3-1 and TRBJ1-2): DTAVSQTPKYLVTQMGNDKSIKCEQNLGHDTMYWYKQDSKKFLKIMFSYNNKELIINETVPNRFSPKSPDKAHLNLHINSLELGDSAVYFCASSPWDGGGYTFGSGTRLTVV.

The gene calls are TRBV20-1 and TRBJ2-5; the D gene TCRdb calls, TRBD2, cannot be checked with no DNA. The length of the CDR3 is 14 residues. Germline lookup yields CDR1 DFQATT and CDR2 SNEGSKA (reference sequence). This CDR3 reads CSASPAGFQETQYF.

CDR3 residues: CASSLAGGHEQYF. The chain carries TRBV5-1 and TRBJ2-7; the D gene TCRdb calls, TRBD1, cannot be checked with no DNA. The CDR3 runs 13 residues. The germline CDR1 and CDR2 sequences are SGHRS and YFSETQ.

This chain joins TRBV4-3 and TRBJ2-7; without DNA, the TCRdb call of TRBD1 cannot be checked. CDR1 is LGHNA and CDR2 is YSLEER in the germline V gene. This CDR3 is built from 13 residues. The CDR3 spells CASSQGKGYEQYF.

V is TRBV20-1 and J is TRBJ2-4. This CDR3 has 12 residues. Looked up from germline, CDR1 is DFQATT and CDR2 is SNEGSKA (reference sequence). Here the CDR3 reads CSARGPQNIQYF.

The chain is built from TRBV5-1 and TRBJ2-1. The CDR3 is made up of 16 amino acids. Looked up from germline, CDR1 is SGHRS and CDR2 is YFSETQ. CDR3 in amino acids: CASSLSYTEFSSEQFF.

This chain links TRBV10-3 with TRBJ2-1; TCRdb gives TRBD2 as the D gene, but with no DNA this cannot be confirmed. The CDR3 is 13 residues long. Germline V lookup: CDR1 ENHRY, CDR2 SYGVKD. CDR3 sequence: CATASLADNEQFF.

The chain recombines TRBV12-3 or TRBV12-4 with TRBJ1-1. The CDR3 runs 14 residues. The CDR3 sequence: CASSLSYQDTEAFF.

The chain combines TRBV30 with TRBJ1-1. The germline gives CDR1 GTSNPN, CDR2 SVGIG (reference sequence). The CDR3 is made up of 12 amino acids. CDR3 residues: CAWRRRGNEAFF.

This chain joins TRBV27 and TRBJ2-7. Germline V gives CDR1 MNHEY, CDR2 SMNVEV (reference sequence). The CDR3 is 13 amino acids. The CDR3 reads CASSPSPGYEQYF.

The V call is TRBV7-9, the J call TRBJ1-1; TCRdb selects TRBD1, and the lack of DNA leaves this call unchecked. CDR3 length: 15 residues. Germline CDR1 reads SEHNR; CDR2 reads FQNEAQ (reference sequence). This chain's CDR3 is CASSRMTAMNTEAFF.

The rearrangement joins TRBV27 to TRBJ2-6; TCRdb's D call, TRBD1, is unchecked because there is no DNA. Germline loops: CDR1 MNHEY, CDR2 SMNVEV (reference sequence). The CDR3 covers 16 residues. CDR3 sequence: CASSSRDRAGANVLTF.

This chain connects TRBV7-9 to TRBJ1-2. From germline, CDR1 is SEHNR and CDR2 FQNEAQ (reference sequence). The CDR3 has 13 amino acids. CDR3: CASSLAIGYGYTF.

This chain connects TRBV5-5 to TRBJ1-5. CDR3 length equals 14 residues. The germline CDR1 and CDR2 sequences are SGHKS and YYEKEE (reference sequence). CDR3 in amino acids: CASSFGVINQPQHF.

This rearrangement joins TRBV4-1 to TRBJ1-1; TCRdb's D call of TRBD1 is untestable without DNA. In germline, CDR1 is MGHRA, CDR2 YSYEKL. This CDR3 has 15 amino acids. CDR3 sequence reads: CASSQSARGDTEAFF.

This chain connects TRBV5-1 to TRBJ2-2. CDR3 length: 13 amino acids. Germline CDR1 and CDR2: SGHRS and YFSETQ. The chain's CDR3 is CASSPIMGSELFF. Supplemented by reference TRBV5-1 and TRBJ2-2, the full variable domain reads KAGVTQTPRYLIKTRGQQVTLSCSPISGHRSVSWYQQTPGQGLQFLFEYFSETQRNKGNFPGRFSGRQFSNSRSEMNVSTLELGDSALYLCASSPIMGSELFFGEGSRLTVL.